These T cell receptor beta chains were read from a single sample in a study of cytomegalovirus exposure and HLA in healthy donors. Method: immunoSEQ multiplex PCR; TCRdb's copy keeps in-frame clones and lacks some. The sample carries fewer than 200,000 clones, around three quarters recorded once. The source material was PBMCs. These receptors originate from a young man in good health and CMV-seropositive. Both conserved end residues are part of each CDR3. A D gene is named only where the DNA matches it firmly. Clone sizes are given selectively: once, few, many, or a class where the clone is expanded.

TRBV7-7	.	TRBD2	16	TRBJ2-1	TGTGCCAGCAGCGTTCTAGCGGGGGGGTCCTACAATGAGCAGTTCTTC	CASSVLAGGSYNEQFF
TRBV30	.	TRBD1	17	TRBJ2-6	TGTGCCTGGAGTGTGCGACAGGGGAGGCCTGGGGCCAACGTCCTGACTTTC	CAWSVRQGRPGANVLTF
TRBV5-1	few	TRBD2	17	TRBJ2-1	TGCGCCAGCAGCTTGGCCGGGACTAGCGGGGGATACAATGAGCAGTTCTTC	CASSLAGTSGGYNEQFF
TRBV7-9	.	TRBD1	16	TRBJ1-6	TGTGCCAGCAGCAAGCAGGGGGCAACGTGGAATTCACCCCTCCACTTT	CASSKQGATWNSPLHF
TRBV5-1	.	TRBD1	15	TRBJ2-7	TGCGCCAGCAGCTTGTCAGCTGGACAGGGGATGGAGCAGTACTTC	CASSLSAGQGMEQYF
TRBV28	.	.	12	TRBJ1-1	TGTGCCAGCAGTTTTAAGGGGGCTGAAGCTTTCTTT	CASSFKGAEAFF
TRBV4-1	.	TRBD2	15	TRBJ2-3	TGCGCCAGCAGCCCCCAAGAGCGGGGGTCAGATACGCAGTATTTT	CASSPQERGSDTQYF
TRBV19	.	TRBD1	17	TRBJ1-2	TGTGCCAGTAGTATCCCACTTCCGACAGGGGGCACCTATGGCTACACCTTC	CASSIPLPTGGTYGYTF
TRBV29-1	once	TRBD1	16	TRBJ2-3	TGCAGCGTGAAAGTCGGGACAGGGGGGAGCACAGATACGCAGTATTTT	CSVKVGTGGSTDTQYF
TRBV14	few	TRBD1	14	TRBJ2-1	TGTGCCAGCAGCCGGACAGGCCCCTACAATGAGCAGTTCTTC	CASSRTGPYNEQFF
TRBV7-9	.	TRBD2	16	TRBJ2-7	TGTGCCAGCAGCCCCTTACTAGCGGGGGCTTCCTACGAGCAGTACTTC	CASSPLLAGASYEQYF
TRBV6-1	.	TRBD1	14	TRBJ1-1	TGTGCCAGCAGTGAAGGACAGGGTACAATCGTAGCTTTCTTT	CASSEGQGTIVAFF
TRBV4-2	.	.	13	TRBJ1-1	TGTGCCAGCAGCCAAGATCTAGGGGCTGAAGCTTTCTTT	CASSQDLGAEAFF
TRBV10-2	.	.	15	TRBJ1-4	TGCGCCAGCAGGAAAGACAGTGCAACCAATGAAAAACTGTTTTTT	CASRKDSATNEKLFF
TRBV7-9	once	.	14	TRBJ1-4	TGTGCCAGCAGCTTGCGGCAAGCGAATGAAAAACTGTTTTTT	CASSLRQANEKLFF
TRBV27	.	.	13	TRBJ1-5	TGTGCCAGCAGCACCAACGGGGGGCAGCCCCAGCATTTT	CASSTNGGQPQHF
TRBV30	.	TRBD1	14	TRBJ1-6	TGTGCCGTATATGCGATCAGGGGGCAATCACCCCTCCACTTT	CAVYAIRGQSPLHF
TRBV10-3	few	.	14	TRBJ1-3	TGTGCCATCACCTCCGACAGCTCTGGAAACACCATATATTTT	CAITSDSSGNTIYF
TRBV7-9	few	TRBD1	13	TRBJ1-1	TGTGCCAGCGGTCAGGGGGCTAGTACTGAAGCTTTCTTT	CASGQGASTEAFF
TRBV5-1	.	TRBD2	18	TRBJ2-5	TGCGCCAGCAGCTTGGGGACTAGCGGGGGGGCCGGTTCAGAGACCCAGTACTTC	CASSLGTSGGAGSETQYF
TRBV29-1	.	TRBD1	15	TRBJ2-7	TGCAGCGTTGGGGGGAGGACAGGGGACCCTTACGAGCAGTACTTC	CSVGGRTGDPYEQYF
TRBV4-3	.	TRBD1	14	TRBJ1-2	TGCGCCAGCAGCCAAGCACAGGGGGCTTATGGCTACACCTTC	CASSQAQGAYGYTF
TRBV9	few	.	17	TRBJ2-1	TGTGCCAGCAGCGTAGGGGGGGGGCTTGACTACGACAATGAGCAGTTCTTC	CASSVGGGLDYDNEQFF
TRBV5-1	.	TRBD1	15	TRBJ2-5	TGCGCCAGCAGCCGGCCCCAGGGGGCTCGGGAGACCCAGTACTTC	CASSRPQGARETQYF
TRBV5-1	.	.	16	TRBJ2-2	TGCGCCAGCAGCTTGGCCCCGGTGGGGAGGACCGGGGAGCTGTTTTTT	CASSLAPVGRTGELFF
TRBV19	.	.	14	TRBJ2-4	TGTGCCAGTAGTATCGCAGGGGCCAAAAACATTCAGTACTTC	CASSIAGAKNIQYF
TRBV5-5	few	.	13	TRBJ2-7	TGTGCCAGCAGCTTTGACAGTTCCTACGAGCAGTACTTC	CASSFDSSYEQYF
TRBV5-1	.	.	16	TRBJ2-7	TGCGCCAGCAGCCCCGGGGACCGGGACTTAGCCTACGAGCAGTACTTC	CASSPGDRDLAYEQYF
TRBV5-5	.	TRBD2	16	TRBJ2-3	TGTGCCAGCAGCTTGGGGGGTAGCGGGGGAACAGATACGCAGTATTTT	CASSLGGSGGTDTQYF
TRBV5-1	.	TRBD1	16	TRBJ2-3	TGCGCCAGCAACGATCCGGGACAGGGTAGGGCAGATACGCAGTATTTT	CASNDPGQGRADTQYF
TRBV29-1	.	TRBD1	15	TRBJ1-1	TGCAGCGTCCTGGGTAACCGGGACAGGGGGATTGAAGCTTTCTTT	CSVLGNRDRGIEAFF
TRBV27	.	TRBD2	18	TRBJ2-3	TGTGCCAGCAGTAGACTAGCGGGGGGCTCAGCCAACACAGATACGCAGTATTTT	CASSRLAGGSANTDTQYF
TRBV19	.	.	13	TRBJ1-3	TGTGCCAGCTTACCGCAGGCTCGCAACACCATATATTTT	CASLPQARNTIYF
TRBV6-5	.	.	13	TRBJ1-4	TGTGCCAGCAGTTACGGGCAGGGAGAAAAACTGTTTTTT	CASSYGQGEKLFF
TRBV28	few	.	14	TRBJ1-5	TGTGCCAGCAGTTTTCGGAGGGGCAATCAGCCCCAGCATTTT	CASSFRRGNQPQHF
TRBV18	.	.	12	TRBJ1-5	TGTGCCAGCTCACCATCGGATCAGCCCCAGCATTTT	CASSPSDQPQHF
TRBV11-2	.	TRBD1	15	TRBJ2-7	TGTGCCAGCAGCTGGCCCGGACAGGGAAACTACGAGCAGTACTTC	CASSWPGQGNYEQYF
TRBV5-1	.	TRBD2	14	TRBJ2-7	TGCGCCAGCAGCTATAGGACTAGCGGCTACGAGCAGTACTTC	CASSYRTSGYEQYF
TRBV5-1	.	TRBD2	15	TRBJ2-1	TGCGCCAGCAGCTTGGGACTAGCGACTACAAATGAGCAGTTCTTC	CASSLGLATTNEQFF
TRBV27	.	.	11	TRBJ2-1	TGTGCCAGCAGTTTAAGTGACAATCTGTTCTTC	CASSLSDNLFF
TRBV13	.	TRBD1	15	TRBJ2-7	TGTGCCAGCACGGAAAAGGGGACAGGGAATAACGAGCAGTACTTC	CASTEKGTGNNEQYF
TRBV7-3	.	TRBD2	16	TRBJ2-3	TGTGCCAGCAGCCGGAGTGGCGGGGGGTTTACAGATACGCAGTATTTT	CASSRSGGGFTDTQYF
TRBV10-3	few	.	14	TRBJ2-7	TGTGCCACCGACTCGAGAGCGGGCTCCTACGAGCAGTACTTC	CATDSRAGSYEQYF
TRBV5-4	few	TRBD1	17	TRBJ1-6	TGTGCCAGCAGCTTCGGGGACAGGGCAACTTATAATTCACCCCTCCACTTT	CASSFGDRATYNSPLHF
TRBV2	.	.	13	TRBJ2-5	TGTGCCAGCAGCTTGGACAGCCAAGAGACCCAGTACTTC	CASSLDSQETQYF
TRBV7-3	.	TRBD2	15	TRBJ2-5	TGTGCCAGCAGCTTTCAAGCGGGGGGGCTGGAGACCCAGTACTTC	CASSFQAGGLETQYF
TRBV28	.	TRBD1	15	TRBJ2-5	TGTGCCAGCAGTACCACACAGGGGGCGAGGGAGACCCAGTACTTC	CASSTTQGARETQYF
TRBV5-6	.	TRBD1	16	TRBJ1-4	TGTGCCAGCAGCTTGGATAGGACAGGGACTGTCGAAAAACTGTTTTTT	CASSLDRTGTVEKLFF
TRBV19	.	.	16	TRBJ1-6	TGTGCCAGTAGTATTGGGCAGCCCGGCGGGTATTCACCCCTCCACTTT	CASSIGQPGGYSPLHF
TRBV7-2	.	TRBD1	14	TRBJ2-5	TGTGCCAGCAGCGTCGACAGGGGACAAGAGACCCAGTACTTC	CASSVDRGQETQYF
TRBV7-9	.	TRBD1	13	TRBJ1-5	TGTGCCAGCAGCCTCACAGGGGATCAGCCCCAGCATTTT	CASSLTGDQPQHF
TRBV4-3	.	.	15	TRBJ1-6	TGCGCCAGCAGCCAAGACAGGGGATATAATTCACCCCTCCACTTT	CASSQDRGYNSPLHF
TRBV29-1	.	.	12	TRBJ2-7	TGCAGCGTTGTCCCGAGGGCCTACGAGCAGTACTTC	CSVVPRAYEQYF
TRBV7-2	.	.	14	TRBJ2-5	TGTGCCAGCAGCTTAGGAGAAGCGACGGGGACCCAGTACTTC	CASSLGEATGTQYF